This section outlines one TCR beta chain sequence together with its context. Its antigen is currently unknown. These data originate in a study of T cell responses to AZD1222 COVID-19 vaccine. Sequencing used immunoSEQ multiplex PCR; TCRdb keeps in-frame clones, though not all of them. This table has tens of thousands of clones, about 88% appearing once. This CDR3 has 11 residues. Germline values: CDR1 MRHNA, CDR2 SNTAGT. Between the trimmed V and J ends, which lost 10 bases and 4 bases, there was a span of 10 bases. The study, taken as a whole, reports: Spike-specific TCR breadth rose after two AZD1222 doses, and depth rose as well. Within unmutated variant regions lay the reported targets of nearly half of spike-specific TCRs. Across the whole spike, CD4 TCRs peaked at regions 160-218 and 743-854. It was only after the peak T cell response that any repertoires were sampled.

This chain uses TRBV6-4 with TRBJ1-1; D not resolved. The source is an adult in good health. The sequencing used peripheral blood, collected on day 0 of AZD1222 vaccination. The DNA for the CDR3 is TGTGCCAACCCTTCTTCCACTGAAGCTTTCTTT. It specifies CANPSSTEAFF.